This T cell receptor beta chain came from a study of human T cells and chemical hapten exposure (dated by TCRdb to the early 2020s). Broadly, across the study: For sensitization, 2% DPC in acetone was applied to an approximately 2 cm by approximately 2 cm area of upper inner arm skin. Throughout the study period of about 22 weeks, patients also received therapeutic DPC doses to the scalp every week. Peripheral blood TCR repertoire changes were tracked in vivo in alopecia patients during primary and secondary sensitization to the hapten diphenylcyclopropenone (DPC). The patient cohort, mostly female, included alopecia areata with under or over 50% scalp involvement, alopecia totalis and alopecia universalis. Patch testing on the upper back used Finn chambers containing 0.01% DPC, with scoring done after 6 days according to International Contact Dermatitis Research Group standards. Libraries were combined into a pool for sequencing, and differences in TCR yield between samples came mainly from small differences in library volumes within the pool. Blood for TCR sequencing was provided by twenty-nine alopecia patients at one to four time points (pre-sensitization, 2, 6 and 24 weeks). Blood samples were taken from patients before sensitization (week 0) and at 2, 6 and about 24 weeks after DPC sensitization.

What the study reported, not specific to this receptor: The number of PT1 expanded TCRs positively correlated with patch test score, significant at thresholds 8, 16 and 32 but not 4. The number of TCRs above 1 in 1000 frequency did not change with DPC sensitization; there was no evidence of global repertoire structure alterations. Because every patient had alopecia, a presumed autoimmune disease, the patients' immune response might differ from that of healthy individuals. Repeated subsampling changed both the strength of the expansion versus patch-test correlation and the threshold at which that correlation became significant. Expanded TCRs formed significantly more large CDR3 similarity clusters than pre-sensitization or healthy control sets, consistent with antigen-driven responses.

Sequences MNHNS (CDR1) and SASEGT (CDR2) are obtained from the germline V gene. From the cysteine up to the phenylalanine, the CDR3 has a length of 14 residues. The read is trimmed to its CDR3 DNA, 42 bases read in frame from base 1. V sheds 5 bases and J sheds 0 bases, leaving 8 bases between their ends. What the time point label conveys for this sample: pre-sensitization, week 0. What the treatment or condition label conveys for this sample: therapeutic diphenylcyclopropenone sensitization with weekly scalp DPC. Blood at each patch-test visit was drawn before the patch test was applied. To be eligible, patients had to be aged 18 to 70, diagnosed with alopecia and judged suitable for DPC therapy, while pregnant patients were excluded. Total RNA was extracted from unfractionated whole blood collected in Tempus Blood RNA tubes. Receptor amplification or capture employed RACE. Sequenced on a NextSeq 500. Library preparation attached unique molecular identifiers to individual cDNA molecules for quantitative, reproducible TCR counting. Both TCR alpha and TCR beta chains were sequenced from each blood RNA sample. Regarding the original processing steps: The median number of TCRs per sample was some 100,000, ranging from about 20,000 to 750,000. The Decombinator software suite was used to annotate the V, J and CDR3 of the TCR reads. To make PS versus PT1 abundance plots, every sample was subsampled to the same number of TCRs (28,000). Expanded TCRs were defined as absent before sensitization and observed at least eight times at the 2-week time point. TCRdb passed the public sequencing reads through fastp at Q25 and MiXCR, retaining productive beta sequences. Merged by CDR3 protein, the rows form single entries marked with the most common genes and DNA. In this record, the V and J calls reflect TCRdb's handling and not the investigators' own analysis. In this sample the table shows about 110,000 distinct CDR3 sequences, 12% of which occur a single time. About 1.6% of the sample comes from the top ten.

A remark on this clonotype: Which antigen it targets is not known. Base qualities are missing; no much larger clone stands one base away.

The sequence came from a woman between 50 and 59 years old with alopecia areata. Some clones in this sample may be carry-over from other donors' samples. The sample was whole blood, taken in connection with sensitization to the hapten diphenylcyclopropenone (DPC). The rearrangement combines TRBV6-1 with TRBJ1-3; the D gene is not confidently resolved. CDR3 sequence: CASSTPNSGNTIYF. The sequenced DNA: TGTGCCAGCAGTACCCCGAACTCTGGAAACACCATATATTTT.